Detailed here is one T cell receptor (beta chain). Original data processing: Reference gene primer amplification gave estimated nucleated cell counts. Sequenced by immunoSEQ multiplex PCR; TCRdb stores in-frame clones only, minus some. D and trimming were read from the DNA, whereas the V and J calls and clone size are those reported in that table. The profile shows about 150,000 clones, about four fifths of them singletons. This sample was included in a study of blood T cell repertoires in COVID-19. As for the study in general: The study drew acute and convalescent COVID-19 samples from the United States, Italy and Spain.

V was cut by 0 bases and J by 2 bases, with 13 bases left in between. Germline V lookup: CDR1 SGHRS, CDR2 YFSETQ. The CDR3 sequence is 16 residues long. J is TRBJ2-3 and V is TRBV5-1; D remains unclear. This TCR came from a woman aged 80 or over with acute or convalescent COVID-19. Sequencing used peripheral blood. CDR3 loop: CASSLGFSSTTDTQYF. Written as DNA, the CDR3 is TGCGCCAGCAGCTTGGGATTCTCAAGCACCACAGATACGCAGTATTTT.